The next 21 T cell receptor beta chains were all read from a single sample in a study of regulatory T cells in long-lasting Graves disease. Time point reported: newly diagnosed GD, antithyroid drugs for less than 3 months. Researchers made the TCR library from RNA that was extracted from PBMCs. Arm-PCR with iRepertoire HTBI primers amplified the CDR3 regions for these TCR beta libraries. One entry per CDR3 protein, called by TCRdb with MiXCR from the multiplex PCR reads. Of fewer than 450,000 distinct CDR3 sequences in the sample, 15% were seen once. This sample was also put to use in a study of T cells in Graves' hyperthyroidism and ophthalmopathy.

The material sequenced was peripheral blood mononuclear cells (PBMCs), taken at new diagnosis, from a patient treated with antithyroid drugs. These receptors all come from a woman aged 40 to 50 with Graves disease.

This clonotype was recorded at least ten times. CDR3 nucleotide sequence: TGTGCCAGCAGCTTAGTCAGGGTCACCGGGGAGCTGTTTTTT. This codes for CASSLVRVTGELFF. The V call is TRBV11-2, the J call TRBJ2-2; the D gene is possibly TRBD1 (5 bases). Germline lookup yields CDR1 SGHAT and CDR2 FQNNGV. V was pared by 1 base and J by 4 bases, with 7 bases between. This CDR3 is built from 14 residues. The full variable domain, its missing parts supplied by reference TRBV11-2 and TRBJ2-2, is EAGVAQSPRYKIIEKRQSVAFWCNPISGHATLYWYQQILGQGPKLLIQFQNNGVVDDSQLPKDRFSAERLKGVDSTLKIQPAKLEDSAVYLCASSLVRVTGELFFGEGSRLTVL.

The CDR3 DNA sequence: TGCGCCAGCAGCTTAGGAAGGGGGAGCGGTAATGAAAAACTGTTTTTT. Translating gives CASSLGRGSGNEKLFF. V gene TRBV5-1 combines with J gene TRBJ1-4, with D possibly TRBD1 on 6 matching bases. The V gene lost 2 bases and the J gene lost 4 bases, with 15 bases spanning the gap. The CDR3 totals 16 residues. Germline lookup yields CDR1 SGHRS and CDR2 YFSETQ.

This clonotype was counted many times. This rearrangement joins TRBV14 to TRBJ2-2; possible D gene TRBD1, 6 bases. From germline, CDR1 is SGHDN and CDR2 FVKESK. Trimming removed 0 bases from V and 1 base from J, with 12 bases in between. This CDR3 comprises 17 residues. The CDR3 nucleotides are TGTGCCAGCAGCCAAGATTGGGCAGGGGTGAACACCGGGGAGCTGTTTTTT. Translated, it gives CASSQDWAGVNTGELFF. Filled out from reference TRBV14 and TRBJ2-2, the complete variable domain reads EAGVTQFPSHSVIEKGQTVTLRCDPISGHDNLYWYRRVMGKEIKFLLHFVKESKQDESGMPNNRFLAERTGGTYSTLKVQPAELEDSGVYFCASSQDWAGVNTGELFFGEGSRLTVL.

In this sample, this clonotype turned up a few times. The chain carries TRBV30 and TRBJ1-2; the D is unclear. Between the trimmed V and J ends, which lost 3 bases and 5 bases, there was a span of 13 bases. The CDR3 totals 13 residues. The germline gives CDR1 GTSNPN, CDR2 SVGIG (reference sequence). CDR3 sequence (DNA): TGTGCCTGGAGGTCTGTGATAAATTATGGCTACACCTTC. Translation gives CAWRSVINYGYTF.

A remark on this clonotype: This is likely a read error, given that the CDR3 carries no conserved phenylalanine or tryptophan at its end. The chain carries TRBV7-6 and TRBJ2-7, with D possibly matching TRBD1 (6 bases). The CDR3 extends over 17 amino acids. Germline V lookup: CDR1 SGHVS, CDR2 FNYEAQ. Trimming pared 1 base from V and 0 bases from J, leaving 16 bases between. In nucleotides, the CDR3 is TGTGCCAGCAGCTTAGGGGTAAGGGGGTCGAGCTCCTACGAGCAGTACCTC. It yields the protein CASSLGVRGSSSYEQYL.

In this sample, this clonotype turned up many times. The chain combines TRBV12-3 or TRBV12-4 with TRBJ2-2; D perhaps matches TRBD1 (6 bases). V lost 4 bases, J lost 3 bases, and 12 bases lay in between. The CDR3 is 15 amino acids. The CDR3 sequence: CASSSGTLYTGELFF. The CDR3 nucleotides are TGTGCCAGCAGTTCAGGGACACTCTACACCGGGGAGCTGTTTTTT.

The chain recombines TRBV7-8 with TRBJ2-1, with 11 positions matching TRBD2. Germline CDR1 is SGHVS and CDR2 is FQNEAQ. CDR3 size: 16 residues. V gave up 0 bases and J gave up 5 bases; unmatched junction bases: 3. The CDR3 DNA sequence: TGTGCCAGCAGCTTAGCGGGACTAGCGGCAAACAATGAGCAGTTCTTC. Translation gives CASSLAGLAANNEQFF.

CDR3 amino acids: CASSSLAGGLLREQYF. DNA of the CDR3: TGCGCCAGCAGCTCCTTAGCGGGAGGCCTCCTACGCGAGCAGTACTTC. The chain couples TRBV4-1 to TRBJ2-7; 10 bases fit TRBD2. J lost 6 bases, V lost 5 bases, and 13 bases had no gene match. Germline-derived CDR1 and CDR2 are MGHRA and YSYEKL. This CDR3 is 16 amino acids long.

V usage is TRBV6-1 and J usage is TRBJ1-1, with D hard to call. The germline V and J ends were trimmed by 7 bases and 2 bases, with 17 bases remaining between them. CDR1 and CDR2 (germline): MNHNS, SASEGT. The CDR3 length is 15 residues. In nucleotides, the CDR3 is TGTGCCAGCAAGGCGGTGGGCACCTTAAACACTGAAGCTTTCTTT. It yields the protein CASKAVGTLNTEAFF.

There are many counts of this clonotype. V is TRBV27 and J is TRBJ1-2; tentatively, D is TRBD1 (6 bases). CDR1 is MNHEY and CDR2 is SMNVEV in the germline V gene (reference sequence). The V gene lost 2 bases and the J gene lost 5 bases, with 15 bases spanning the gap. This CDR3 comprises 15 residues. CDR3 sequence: CASSLGQQPSYGYTF. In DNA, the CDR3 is TGTGCCAGCAGTTTAGGACAGCAACCTTCTTATGGCTACACCTTC.

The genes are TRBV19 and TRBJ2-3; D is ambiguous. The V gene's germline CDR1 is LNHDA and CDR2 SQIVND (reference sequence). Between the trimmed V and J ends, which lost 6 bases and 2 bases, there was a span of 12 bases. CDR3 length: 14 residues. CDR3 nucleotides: TGTGCCAGTAGCCCCCCGCAGCACACAGATACGCAGTATTTT. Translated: CASSPPQHTDTQYF.

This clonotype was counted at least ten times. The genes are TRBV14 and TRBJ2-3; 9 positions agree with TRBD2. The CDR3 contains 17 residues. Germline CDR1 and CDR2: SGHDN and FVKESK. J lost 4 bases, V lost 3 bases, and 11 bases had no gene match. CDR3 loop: CASSHHVASGMADTQYF. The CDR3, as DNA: TGTGCCAGCAGCCACCACGTCGCTAGCGGGATGGCAGATACGCAGTATTTT.

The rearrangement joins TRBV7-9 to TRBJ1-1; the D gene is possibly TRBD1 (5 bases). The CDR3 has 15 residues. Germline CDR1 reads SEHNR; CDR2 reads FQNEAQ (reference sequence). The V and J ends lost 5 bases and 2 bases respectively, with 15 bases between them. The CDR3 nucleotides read TGTGCCAGCAGCCCCCCCGGGGCTCGAAACACTGAAGCTTTCTTT. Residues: CASSPPGARNTEAFF.

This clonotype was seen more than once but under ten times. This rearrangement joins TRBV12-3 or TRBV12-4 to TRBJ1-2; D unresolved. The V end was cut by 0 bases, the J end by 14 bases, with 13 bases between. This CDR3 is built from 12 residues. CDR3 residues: CASSLARGGNTF. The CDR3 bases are TGTGCCAGCAGTTTAGCGCGGGGAGGGAATACCTTC.

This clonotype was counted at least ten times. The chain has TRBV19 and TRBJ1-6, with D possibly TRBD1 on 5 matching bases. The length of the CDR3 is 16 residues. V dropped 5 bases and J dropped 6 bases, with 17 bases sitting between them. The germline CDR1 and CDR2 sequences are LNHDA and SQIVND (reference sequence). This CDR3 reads CASSPSDVGVNSPLHF. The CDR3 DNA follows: TGTGCCAGTAGTCCTTCGGATGTGGGGGTTAATTCACCCCTCCACTTT. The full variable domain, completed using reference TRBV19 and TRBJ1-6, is DGGITQSPKYLFRKEGQNVTLSCEQNLNHDAMYWYRQDPGQGLRLIYYSQIVNDFQKGDIAEGYSVSREKKESFPLTVTSAQKNPTAFYLCASSPSDVGVNSPLHFGNGTRLTVT.

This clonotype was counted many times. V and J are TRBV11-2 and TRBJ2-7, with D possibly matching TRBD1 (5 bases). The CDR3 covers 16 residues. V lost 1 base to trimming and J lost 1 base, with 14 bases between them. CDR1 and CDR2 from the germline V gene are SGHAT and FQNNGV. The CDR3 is CASSLVVDTASYEQYF. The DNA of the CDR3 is TGTGCCAGCAGCTTAGTAGTGGACACTGCTTCCTACGAGCAGTACTTC.

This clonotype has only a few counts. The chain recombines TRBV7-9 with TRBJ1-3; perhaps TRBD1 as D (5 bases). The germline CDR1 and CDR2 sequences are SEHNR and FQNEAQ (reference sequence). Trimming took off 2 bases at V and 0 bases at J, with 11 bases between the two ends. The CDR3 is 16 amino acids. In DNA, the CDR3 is TGTGCCAGCAGCTTACAATCGGGACTCTCTGGAAACACCATATATTTT. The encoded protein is CASSLQSGLSGNTIYF.

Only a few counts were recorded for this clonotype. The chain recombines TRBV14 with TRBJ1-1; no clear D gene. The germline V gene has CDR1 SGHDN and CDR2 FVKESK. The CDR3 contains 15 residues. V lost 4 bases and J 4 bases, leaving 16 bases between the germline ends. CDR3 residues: CASSPSRDRVTEAFF. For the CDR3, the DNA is TGTGCCAGCAGCCCTTCCCGGGATCGAGTCACTGAAGCTTTCTTT.

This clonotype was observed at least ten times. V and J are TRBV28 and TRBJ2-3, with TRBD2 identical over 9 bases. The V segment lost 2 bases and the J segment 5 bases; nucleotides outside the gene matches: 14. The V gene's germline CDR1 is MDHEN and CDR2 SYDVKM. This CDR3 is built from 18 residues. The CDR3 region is CASSLVSSGTRLRDTQYF. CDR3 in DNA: TGTGCCAGCAGTTTAGTGTCTAGCGGGACGCGATTGAGAGATACGCAGTATTTT.

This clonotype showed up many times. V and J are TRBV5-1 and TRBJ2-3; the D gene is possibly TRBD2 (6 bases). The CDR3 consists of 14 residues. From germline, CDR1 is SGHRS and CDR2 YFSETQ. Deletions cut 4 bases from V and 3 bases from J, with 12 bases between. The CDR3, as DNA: TGCGCCAGCAGCCCGGGACTCGAGACAGATACGCAGTATTTT. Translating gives CASSPGLETDTQYF.

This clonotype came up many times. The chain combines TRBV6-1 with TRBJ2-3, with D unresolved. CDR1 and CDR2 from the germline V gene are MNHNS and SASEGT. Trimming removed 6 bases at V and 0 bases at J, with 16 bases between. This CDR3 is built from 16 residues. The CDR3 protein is CASRTEDVASTDTQYF. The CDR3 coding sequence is TGTGCCAGCAGAACCGAGGACGTCGCTAGCACAGATACGCAGTATTTT.